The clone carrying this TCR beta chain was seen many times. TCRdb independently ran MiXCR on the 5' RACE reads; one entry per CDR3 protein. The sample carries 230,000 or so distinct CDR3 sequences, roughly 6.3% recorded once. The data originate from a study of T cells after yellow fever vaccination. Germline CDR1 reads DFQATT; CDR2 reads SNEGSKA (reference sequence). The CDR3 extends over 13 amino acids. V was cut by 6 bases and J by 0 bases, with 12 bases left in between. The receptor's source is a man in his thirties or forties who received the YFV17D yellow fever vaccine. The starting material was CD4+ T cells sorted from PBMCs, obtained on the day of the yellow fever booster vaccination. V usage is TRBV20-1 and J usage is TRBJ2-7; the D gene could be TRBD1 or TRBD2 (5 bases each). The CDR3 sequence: CSATGPRSYEQYF. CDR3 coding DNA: TGCAGTGCGACGGGACCGCGCTCCTACGAGCAGTACTTC.